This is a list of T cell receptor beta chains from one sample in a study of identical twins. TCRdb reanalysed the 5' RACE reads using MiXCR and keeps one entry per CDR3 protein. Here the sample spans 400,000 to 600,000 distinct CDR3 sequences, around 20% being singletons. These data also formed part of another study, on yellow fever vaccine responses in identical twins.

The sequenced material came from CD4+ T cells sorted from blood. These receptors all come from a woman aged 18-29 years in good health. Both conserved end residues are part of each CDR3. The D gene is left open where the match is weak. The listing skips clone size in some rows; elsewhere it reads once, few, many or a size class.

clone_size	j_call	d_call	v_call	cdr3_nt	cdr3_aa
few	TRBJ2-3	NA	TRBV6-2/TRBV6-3	TGTGCCAGCCAGTCCCGGGGGAGCACAGATACGCAGTATTTT	CASQSRGSTDTQYF
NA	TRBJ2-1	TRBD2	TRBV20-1	TGCAGTGCCACAGACGGGGGGGCATGGCAGTTCTTC	CSATDGGAWQFF
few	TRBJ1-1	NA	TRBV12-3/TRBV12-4	TGTGCCAGCAGATTCACGTTAGGCGGTTCTGAAGCTTTCTTT	CASRFTLGGSEAFF
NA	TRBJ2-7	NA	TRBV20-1	TGCAGTGCTAGAGATGGTCTCGAACTCTACGAGCAGTACTTC	CSARDGLELYEQYF
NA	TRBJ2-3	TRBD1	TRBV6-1	TGTGCCAGCAGTCCCGGGACAGGGAGTAGCACAGATACGCAGTATTTT	CASSPGTGSSTDTQYF
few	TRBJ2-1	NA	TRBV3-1	TGTGCCAGCAGCCGGGGACCCGACAATGAGCAGTTCTTC	CASSRGPDNEQFF
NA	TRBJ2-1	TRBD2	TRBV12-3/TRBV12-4	TGTGCCAGCAGCGCCCCGGGGGGGCGGGAGATTCGTACCTACAATGAGCAGTTCTTC	CASSAPGGREIRTYNEQFF
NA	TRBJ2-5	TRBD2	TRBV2	TGTGCCAGCAAAGGTAGCGGGGGGGCCTTGGAGACCCAGTACTTC	CASKGSGGALETQYF
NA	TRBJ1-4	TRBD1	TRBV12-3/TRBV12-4	TGTGCCAGCAGTTTCGCCGGGACAGGGGGCTTTGGGGAAAAACTGTTTTTT	CASSFAGTGGFGEKLFF
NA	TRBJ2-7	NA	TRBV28	TGTGCCAGCAGTTTTCCGGGTACCTACGAGCAGTACTTC	CASSFPGTYEQYF
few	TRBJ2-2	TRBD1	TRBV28	TGTGCCAGCAGCTCCGTCAGGACAGGGGGCAACACCGGGGAGCTGTTTTTT	CASSSVRTGGNTGELFF
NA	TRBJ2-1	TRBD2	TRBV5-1	TGCGCCAGCAGCTTGGAATCCAGCGGGAGATACCATGAGCAGTTCTTC	CASSLESSGRYHEQFF
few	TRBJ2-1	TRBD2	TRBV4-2	TGTGCCAGCAGCCAACCGGGACTAGCGGGACACAATGAGCAGTTCTTC	CASSQPGLAGHNEQFF
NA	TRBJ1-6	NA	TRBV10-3	TGTGCCATCAGATCGGGAGACATCTATAATTCACCCCTCCACTTT	CAIRSGDIYNSPLHF
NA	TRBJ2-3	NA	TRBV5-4	TGTGCCAGCAGCAATACTCTGCGGGGGCCAGATACGCAGTATTTT	CASSNTLRGPDTQYF
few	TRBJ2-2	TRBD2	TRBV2	TGTGCCAGCAGTGAAGAGGCGGGAGGGGTTTCCGGGGAGCTGTTTTTT	CASSEEAGGVSGELFF